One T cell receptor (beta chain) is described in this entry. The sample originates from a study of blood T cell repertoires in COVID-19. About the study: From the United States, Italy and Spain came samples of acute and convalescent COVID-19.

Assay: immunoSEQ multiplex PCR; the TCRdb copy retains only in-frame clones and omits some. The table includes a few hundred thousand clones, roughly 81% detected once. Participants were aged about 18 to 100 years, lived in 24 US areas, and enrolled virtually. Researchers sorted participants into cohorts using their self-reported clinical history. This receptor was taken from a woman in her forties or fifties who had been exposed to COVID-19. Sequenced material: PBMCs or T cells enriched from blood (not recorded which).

CDR3 sequence: CASSSLAGGRNEQFF. The DNA of the CDR3 is TGTGCCAGCAGCTCCTTAGCGGGGGGGAGGAATGAGCAGTTCTTC. V usage is TRBV11-2 and J usage is TRBJ2-1; TRBD2 agrees at 11 bases. With 4 bases clipped from V and 7 bases from J, the junction kept 6 bases outside the gene matches. This CDR3 comprises 15 residues. CDR1 is SGHAT and CDR2 is FQNNGV in the germline V gene.